Below, 26 T cell receptor beta chains from the same sample are listed, as sequenced in a study of blood T cell repertoires in COVID-19. Clones were sequenced by immunoSEQ multiplex PCR, and TCRdb holds only the in-frame ones, with some missing. The data hold 150,000 to 200,000 clones, with approximately 80% observed a single time. The source material was peripheral blood. These receptors were taken from a human donor in a cohort sampled during active COVID-19.

The V and J genes are TRBV10-3 and TRBJ2-5; 12 nucleotides match TRBD2. Unmatched junction bases numbered 2, after V lost 10 bases and J lost 2 bases. CDR1 and CDR2 (germline): ENHRY, SYGVKD. This CDR3 has 13 amino acids. CDR3 protein: CATGLAGQETQYF. The CDR3 coding sequence is TGTGCCACCGGACTAGCGGGGCAAGAGACCCAGTACTTC.

This sequence joins TRBV15 and TRBJ1-5; D is unclear. The CDR3 is 14 amino acids. V lost 0 bases and J lost 6, with 9 bases in between. In germline, CDR1 is LNHNV, CDR2 YYDKDF (reference sequence). The CDR3 DNA reads as TGTGCCACCAGCAGAGATAGCGGGAGTCAGCCCCAGCATTTT. This translates into CATSRDSGSQPQHF.

This clone was detected only a few times. The rearrangement uses TRBV4-2 and TRBJ2-1, with 9 bases fitting TRBD2. Germline V gene sequence: CDR1 LGHNA, CDR2 YNFKEQ. This CDR3 spans 17 amino acids. V lost 0 bases and J lost 3; bases outside the gene matches: 6. The CDR3 protein is CASSQEVAGAFYNEQFF. The CDR3 DNA is TGTGCCAGCAGCCAAGAGGTAGCGGGGGCGTTCTACAATGAGCAGTTCTTC.

The chain links TRBV5-6 to TRBJ1-6; tentatively, D is TRBD1 (5 bases). CDR3 size: 15 residues. Trimming pared 0 bases from V and 9 bases from J, leaving 13 bases between. Germline V gene lookup returns CDR1 SGHDT and CDR2 YYEEEE. This CDR3 is CASSLAGTGSSPLHF. Here the CDR3 DNA reads TGTGCCAGCAGCTTGGCCGGGACTGGAAGTTCACCCCTCCACTTT.

V usage is TRBV11-2 and J usage is TRBJ2-1; 10 bases are shared with TRBD1. This CDR3 region has 15 residues. The junction had 8 bases not matched to a gene; V was cut back by 5 bases and J by 7 bases. Per germline, CDR1 SGHAT and CDR2 FQNNGV. The CDR3 loop reads CASSRDRGFGNEQFF. The CDR3 DNA reads as TGTGCCAGCAGCCGGGACAGGGGTTTCGGGAATGAGCAGTTCTTC.

The genes are TRBV3-1 (or the pseudogene TRBV3-2) and TRBJ2-7; 7 bases are a match to TRBD2. The germline V gene encodes CDR1 LGHDT and CDR2 YNNKEL (reference sequence). This CDR3 comprises 13 residues. Losses at the gene ends were 4 bases for V and 4 bases for J; bases not matched to a gene: 4. The CDR3 region is CASSLGGGYEQYF. DNA for the CDR3: TGTGCCAGCAGCCTCGGCGGGGGATACGAGCAGTACTTC.

This chain connects TRBV25-1 to TRBJ1-6; TRBD1 is a possible D gene (6 bases). Germline loops: CDR1 MGHDK, CDR2 SYGVNS. Trimming shortened V by 6 bases and J by 4 bases, and 16 bases separated the two germline ends. The CDR3 totals 16 residues. The CDR3: CASRAGTRIYNSPLHF. CDR3 DNA sequence: TGTGCCAGCAGAGCCGGGACACGAATTTATAATTCACCCCTCCACTTT.

The rearrangement joins TRBV18 to TRBJ2-6; the D gene is possibly TRBD1 (6 bases). This CDR3 is built from 16 residues. The germline V gene encodes CDR1 KGHSH and CDR2 LQKENI. Trimming took 6 bases from V and 2 from J, leaving 14 bases between them. CDR3 sequence: CASSFQQGPGANVLTF. The CDR3 DNA reads as TGTGCCAGCTCGTTCCAACAGGGTCCTGGGGCCAACGTCCTGACTTTC.

This chain joins TRBV13 and TRBJ2-5; TRBD2 agrees at 11 bases. The CDR3 is 20 residues long. The germline V gene has CDR1 PRHDT and CDR2 FYEKMQ (reference sequence). V shed 5 bases, J shed 3 bases, and the junction held 20 bases outside the gene matches. The CDR3 is CASSPLTEGSGGASKETQYF. The CDR3 nucleotides read TGTGCCAGCAGCCCCCTCACTGAGGGTAGCGGGGGGGCCTCCAAAGAGACCCAGTACTTC.

This clone was found once. The V gene is TRBV4-2, the J gene TRBJ2-3, with 13 nucleotides matching TRBD2. The germline V gene has CDR1 LGHNA and CDR2 YNFKEQ. V was clipped by 5 bases and J by 2 bases; unmatched bases: 4. The CDR3 extends over 16 amino acids. The CDR3, as DNA: TGTGCCAGCAGCAAACTAGCGGGGGGGACCACAGATACGCAGTATTTT. This gives the protein CASSKLAGGTTDTQYF.

This clone was seen a handful of times. V and J are TRBV7-3 and TRBJ1-2; D unresolved. Trimming left V 1 base short and J 14 bases short, with 17 bases between. The CDR3 has 13 residues. Germline-derived CDR1 and CDR2 are SGHTA and FQGTGA. The CDR3 DNA sequence: TGTGCCAGCAGCTTAATAGCCTCCTATGGCATGACCTTC. Translated, it gives CASSLIASYGMTF.

The chain couples TRBV19 to TRBJ1-1; no clear D gene. The germline V and J ends were trimmed by 3 bases and 0 bases, with 8 bases remaining between them. CDR3 size: 14 residues. Germline V gene lookup returns CDR1 LNHDA and CDR2 SQIVND (reference sequence). CDR3 DNA sequence: TGTGCCAGTAGTATGTGGGCAGTGAACACTGAAGCTTTCTTT. Amino acid sequence: CASSMWAVNTEAFF. Full variable domain (remainder filled in from reference TRBV19 and TRBJ1-1): DGGITQSPKYLFRKEGQNVTLSCEQNLNHDAMYWYRQDPGQGLRLIYYSQIVNDFQKGDIAEGYSVSREKKESFPLTVTSAQKNPTAFYLCASSMWAVNTEAFFGQGTRLTVV.

V is TRBV2 and J is TRBJ2-7; perhaps TRBD1 as D (6 bases). Trimming left V 2 bases short and J 5 bases short, with 7 bases between. Per germline, CDR1 SNHLY and CDR2 FYNNEI. There are 12 residues in the CDR3. CDR3 nucleotides: TGTGCCAGCAGTGAAACAGGGCACGAGCAGTACTTC. Residues: CASSETGHEQYF.

This chain links TRBV4-1 with TRBJ2-7, with 8 bases fitting TRBD2. The CDR3 runs to 16 residues. V was pared by 1 base and J by 4 bases, with 9 bases of the junction left unmatched. The V gene's germline CDR1 is MGHRA and CDR2 YSYEKL. CDR3 DNA: TGCGCCAGCAGCCAAGTGTTCGCGGGGGGAATTTACGAGCAGTACTTC. Protein product: CASSQVFAGGIYEQYF.

The chain carries TRBV14 and TRBJ2-7, with TRBD1 identical over 8 bases. Looked up from germline, CDR1 is SGHDN and CDR2 is FVKESK. This CDR3 spans 14 amino acids. J gave up 3 bases and V 5 bases, and 6 bases lay outside the gene matches. The CDR3 DNA reads TGTGCCAGCAGCTTCGACAGGGGAGGCTACGAGCAGTACTTC. Translated, it gives CASSFDRGGYEQYF.

The chain is built from TRBV7-3 and TRBJ2-6, with D possibly being TRBD1 (5 bases). V was clipped by 1 base and J by 0 bases, with 31 bases between them. The V gene's germline CDR1 is SGHTA and CDR2 FQGTGA. The CDR3 has 24 amino acids. The CDR3 coding sequence is TGTGCCAGCAGCTTAATCCGCGAAACAGGAACCTTTGGAGTTAAGAGCTCTGGGGCCAACGTCCTGACTTTC. Translated, it gives CASSLIRETGTFGVKSSGANVLTF.

The chain recombines TRBV9 with TRBJ1-1; no clear D. Germline loops: CDR1 SGDLS, CDR2 YYNGEE. V was pared by 3 bases and J by 6 bases, with 15 bases between. This CDR3 comprises 14 residues. The CDR3 DNA follows: TGTGCCAGCAGCGACGACCCTGCGAGCGCTGAAGCTTTCTTT. Its protein is CASSDDPASAEAFF.

The V and J genes are TRBV13 and TRBJ2-7; the match to TRBD1 covers 12 bases. The CDR3 runs 16 residues. Germline V lookup: CDR1 PRHDT, CDR2 FYEKMQ (reference sequence). V was clipped by 0 bases and J by 6 bases; unmatched bases: 6. The CDR3 DNA sequence: TGTGCCAGCAGCTTAGGCCGGGGACAGGGGGCAACCGAGCAGTACTTC. Protein: CASSLGRGQGATEQYF. Looking up the rest from reference TRBV13 and TRBJ2-7 gives the full variable domain: AAGVIQSPRHLIKEKRETATLKCYPIPRHDTVYWYQQGPGQDPQFLISFYEKMQSDKGSIPDRFSAQQFSDYHSELNMSSLELGDSALYFCASSLGRGQGATEQYFGPGTRLTVT.

V gene TRBV6-5 combines with J gene TRBJ2-1; 8 positions agree with TRBD2. The CDR3 has 13 residues. J was trimmed by 8 bases and V by 7 bases; bases with no gene match: 7. The V gene's germline CDR1 is MNHEY and CDR2 SVGAGI. In DNA, the CDR3 is TGTGCCAGCACCCCCGGGGGGGGGTATGAGCAGTTCTTC. Translated, it gives CASTPGGGYEQFF.

This clone was detected only a few times. V and J are TRBV7-2 and TRBJ1-2, with a tentative D call TRBD1 (6 bases). Trimming cost V 5 bases and J 2 bases, with 9 bases left between them. Per germline, CDR1 SGHTA and CDR2 FQGNSA. The CDR3 contains 13 residues. CDR3 bases: TGTGCCAGCAGCCTAAGGGGGAACTATGGCTACACCTTC. This gives the protein CASSLRGNYGYTF.

The chain is built from TRBV9 and TRBJ1-2; TRBD1 agrees at 10 bases. The germline CDR1 and CDR2 sequences are SGDLS and YYNGEE. The CDR3 has 14 amino acids. Trimming removed 2 bases from V and 3 bases from J; junction bases left unmatched: 1. As DNA, the CDR3 is TGTGCCAGCAGCGTGACAGGGGGCGACTATGGCTACACCTTC. It is translated as CASSVTGGDYGYTF.

The V and J genes are TRBV19 and TRBJ1-5; D is unresolved. Germline-derived CDR1 and CDR2 are LNHDA and SQIVND (reference sequence). The ends were cut back, 3 bases at V and 9 bases at J, with 9 bases in the middle. The CDR3 contains 12 residues. CDR3 nucleotides: TGTGCCAGTAGTATTCCCCCTAGGCCCCAGCATTTT. It codes for CASSIPPRPQHF.

The CDR3 DNA reads as TGCGCCAGCAGCTTGGCCGGGGGGTTCCCATACAATGAGCAGTTCTTC. Amino acids: CASSLAGGFPYNEQFF. V is TRBV5-1 and J is TRBJ2-1; 7 bases map to TRBD2. The V gene end was trimmed by 0 bases and the J gene end by 4 bases; junction bases not matched to a gene: 7. In germline, CDR1 is SGHRS, CDR2 YFSETQ. The CDR3 spans 16 residues.

The gene calls are TRBV5-1 and TRBJ1-4; a weak D match, TRBD1 (5 bases). This CDR3 region has 15 residues. CDR1 and CDR2 (germline): SGHRS, YFSETQ. Deletions cut 3 bases from V and 0 bases from J, with 9 bases between. The CDR3 nucleotides read TGCGCCAGCAGCTGGGGGACTGCAACTAATGAAAAACTGTTTTTT. Encoded protein: CASSWGTATNEKLFF.

This clone came up once. The chain recombines TRBV19 with TRBJ1-2, with 9 bases aligning to TRBD1. With 4 bases clipped from V and 4 bases from J, the junction kept 4 bases outside the gene matches. Looked up from germline, CDR1 is LNHDA and CDR2 is SQIVND (reference sequence). The CDR3 has 14 amino acids. The CDR3 loop is CASSTGTGPYGYTF. CDR3 DNA sequence: TGTGCCAGTAGTACCGGGACAGGGCCCTATGGCTACACCTTC.

Points on this clone: The same CDR3 arises from other DNA sequences in this sample as well. The gene calls are TRBV3-1 (or the pseudogene TRBV3-2) and TRBJ1-2; D might be TRBD1 (6 bases). Trimming removed 3 bases at V and 2 bases at J, with 7 bases between. The CDR3 sequence is 13 residues long. Germline CDR1 and CDR2: LGHDT and YNNKEL (reference sequence). CDR3 sequence (DNA): TGTGCCAGCAGCCAGGGACAAAACTATGGCTACACCTTC. Protein product: CASSQGQNYGYTF.